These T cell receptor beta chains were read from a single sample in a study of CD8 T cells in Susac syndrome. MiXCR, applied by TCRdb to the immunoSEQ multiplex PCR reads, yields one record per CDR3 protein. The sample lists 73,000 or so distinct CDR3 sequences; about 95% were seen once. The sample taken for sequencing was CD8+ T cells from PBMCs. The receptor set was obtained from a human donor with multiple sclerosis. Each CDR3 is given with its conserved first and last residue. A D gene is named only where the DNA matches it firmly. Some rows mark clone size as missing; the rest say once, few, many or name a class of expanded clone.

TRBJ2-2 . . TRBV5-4 CASSLTGMNTGELFF TGTGCCAGCAGCTTGACGGGCATGAACACCGGGGAGCTGTTTTTT
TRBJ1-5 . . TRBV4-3 CASSQDVAGNQPQHF TGCGCCAGCAGCCAAGATGTGGCGGGTAATCAGCCCCAGCATTTT
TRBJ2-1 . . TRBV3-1 CASSQDRGEQFF TGTGCCAGCAGCCAAGATCGAGGCGAGCAGTTCTTC
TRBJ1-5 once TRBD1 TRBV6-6 CASSRDRGGSNQPQHF TGTGCCAGCAGCCGTGACAGGGGCGGAAGCAATCAGCCCCAGCATTTT
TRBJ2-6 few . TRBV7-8 CASSLYGGTLGGANVLTF TGTGCCAGCAGCTTATATGGGGGCACTCTGGGTGGGGCCAACGTCCTGACTTTC
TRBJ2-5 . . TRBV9 CASSTEGGARETQYF TGTGCCAGCAGCACCGAAGGGGGGGCTCGGGAGACCCAGTACTTC
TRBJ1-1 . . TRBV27 CASSWGGQGVNTEAFF TGTGCCAGCAGTTGGGGAGGGCAGGGAGTGAACACTGAAGCTTTCTTT
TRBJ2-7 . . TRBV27 CASRSLQVYEQYF TGTGCCAGCAGATCTCTACAGGTTTACGAGCAGTACTTC
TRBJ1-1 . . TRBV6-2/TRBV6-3 CASTVRLESNTEAFF TGTGCCAGCACAGTTAGATTGGAGAGTAACACTGAAGCTTTCTTT
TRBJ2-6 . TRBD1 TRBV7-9 CASSSDRDWANVLTF TGTGCCAGCAGCTCGGACAGGGATTGGGCCAACGTCCTGACTTTC
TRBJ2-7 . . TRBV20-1 CSARVGGDSYEQYF TGCAGTGCTAGAGTAGGGGGTGACTCCTACGAGCAGTACTTC
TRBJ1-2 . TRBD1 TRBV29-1 CSVEGDRAGGYTF TGCAGCGTTGAGGGGGACAGGGCCGGTGGCTACACCTTC
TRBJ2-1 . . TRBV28 CASTRVGYEQFF TGTGCCAGCACCCGGGTAGGATATGAGCAGTTCTTC
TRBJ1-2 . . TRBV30 CAWSVGANYGYTF TGTGCCTGGAGTGTCGGGGCTAACTATGGCTACACCTTC
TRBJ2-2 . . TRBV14 CASSQVLVGELFF TGTGCCAGCAGCCAAGTTCTTGTCGGGGAGCTGTTTTTT
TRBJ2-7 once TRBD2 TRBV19 CASSIGAGRDEQYF TGTGCCAGTAGTATAGGGGCAGGGAGGGACGAGCAGTACTTC
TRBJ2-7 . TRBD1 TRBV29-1 CSVEQGVPYEQYF TGCAGCGTTGAGCAGGGGGTACCCTACGAGCAGTACTTC
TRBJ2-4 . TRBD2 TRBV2 CASMELAGGQKRNIQYF TGTGCCAGCATGGAGCTAGCGGGGGGACAGAAAAGAAACATTCAGTACTTC
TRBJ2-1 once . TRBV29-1 CSAAPSSSSYNEQFF TGCAGCGCCGCCCCCAGCTCAAGCTCCTACAATGAGCAGTTCTTC
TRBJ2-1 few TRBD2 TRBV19 CASSPTSGSYNEQFF TGTGCCAGTAGCCCGACTAGCGGGAGTTACAATGAGCAGTTCTTC
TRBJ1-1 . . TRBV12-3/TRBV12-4 CASSLGGATEAFF TGTGCCAGCAGTTTAGGGGGAGCCACTGAAGCTTTCTTT
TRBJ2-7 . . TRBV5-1 CASSLGPRGESDEQYF TGCGCCAGCAGCTTGGGCCCCCGCGGGGAGTCCGACGAGCAGTACTTC
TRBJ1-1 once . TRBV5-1 CASSRSGNTEAFF TGCGCCAGCAGTAGATCGGGGAACACTGAAGCTTTCTTT
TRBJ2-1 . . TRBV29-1 CSVRQGGVNEQFF TGCAGCGTTCGCCAGGGGGGAGTCAATGAGCAGTTCTTC
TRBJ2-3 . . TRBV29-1 CSVGPPDTDTQYF TGCAGCGTCGGCCCCCCGGATACAGATACGCAGTATTTT
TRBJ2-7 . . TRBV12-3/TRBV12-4 CASSARSDYEQYF TGTGCCAGCAGTGCCCGTTCAGACTACGAGCAGTACTTC
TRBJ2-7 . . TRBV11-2 CASSPMTTGRREQYF TGTGCCAGCAGCCCTATGACTACAGGGAGGCGCGAGCAGTACTTC
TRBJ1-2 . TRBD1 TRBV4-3 CASSQGDRTVNYGYTF TGCGCCAGCAGCCAAGGGGACAGAACCGTCAACTATGGCTACACCTTC
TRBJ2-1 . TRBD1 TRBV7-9 CASRTGTGNNEQFF TGTGCCAGCAGAACGGGGACAGGAAACAATGAGCAGTTCTTC
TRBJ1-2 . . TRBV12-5 CASGLQGFDGYTF TGTGCTAGTGGTTTACAGGGATTCGATGGCTACACCTTC
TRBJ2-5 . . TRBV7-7 CASSFKWAPQETQYF TGTGCTAGCAGCTTTAAGTGGGCCCCCCAAGAGACCCAGTACTTC
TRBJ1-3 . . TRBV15 CATSSRAGNTIYF TGTGCCACCAGCTCGCGGGCTGGAAACACCATATATTTT
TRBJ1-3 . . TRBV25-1 CASSDEGTTSGNTIYF TGTGCCAGCAGTGATGAGGGGACGACCTCTGGAAACACCATATATTTT
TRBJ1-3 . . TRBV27 CASSLLRSRRKSGNTIYF TGTGCCAGCAGTTTACTCCGGTCCCGCAGGAAGTCTGGAAACACCATATATTTT
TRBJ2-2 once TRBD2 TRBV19 CASRLRGGNTGELFF TGTGCCAGTCGACTACGGGGGGGGAACACCGGGGAGCTGTTTTTT
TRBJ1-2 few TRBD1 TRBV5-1 CASSSQTDRGDYTF TGCGCCAGCAGCTCACAAACGGACAGGGGTGACTACACCTTC
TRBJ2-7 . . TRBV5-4 CASSLGPHYEQYF TGTGCCAGCAGCTTGGGTCCCCACTACGAGCAGTACTTC
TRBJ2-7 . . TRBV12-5 CASGLVTGSRDEQYF TGTGCTAGTGGTTTGGTAACGGGGTCGAGGGACGAGCAGTACTTC
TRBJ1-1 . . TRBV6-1 CASSTLGLGFNTEAFF TGTGCCAGCAGTACCCTCGGGTTGGGGTTTAACACTGAAGCTTTCTTT
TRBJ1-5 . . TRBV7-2 CASSPRAAGGGNQPQHF TGTGCCAGCAGCCCTAGGGCCGCAGGTGGTGGTAATCAGCCCCAGCATTTT
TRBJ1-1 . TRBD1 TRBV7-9 CASSYPGQGMNTEAFF TGTGCCAGCAGTTATCCGGGACAGGGAATGAACACTGAAGCTTTCTTT
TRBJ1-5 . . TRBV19 CASSPRDSNQPQHF TGTGCCAGTAGTCCCAGGGACAGCAATCAGCCCCAGCATTTT
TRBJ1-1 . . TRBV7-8 CASSLSPARTVNTEAFF TGTGCCAGCAGCTTATCTCCGGCCAGGACGGTGAACACTGAAGCTTTCTTT
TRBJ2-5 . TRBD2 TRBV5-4 CASSLLGSGQETQYF TGTGCCAGCAGCCTCTTGGGTAGCGGGCAAGAGACCCAGTACTTC
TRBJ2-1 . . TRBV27 CASSFSNEQFF TGTGCCAGCAGTTTTTCGAATGAGCAGTTCTTC
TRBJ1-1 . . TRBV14 CASSPLDTEAFF TGTGCCAGCAGCCCTCTAGACACTGAAGCTTTCTTT
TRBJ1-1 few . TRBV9 CASSVGANTEAFF TGTGCCAGCAGCGTGGGGGCGAACACTGAAGCTTTCTTT
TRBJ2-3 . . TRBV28 CASSLKDTYTDTQYF TGTGCCAGCTCCTTGAAGGACACCTACACAGATACGCAGTATTTT
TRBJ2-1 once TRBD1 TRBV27 CASSLSGSGGQQFF TGTGCCAGCAGTTTATCCGGATCAGGGGGACAGCAGTTCTTC
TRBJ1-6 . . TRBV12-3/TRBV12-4 CASSSGREEGSPLHF TGTGCCAGCAGCTCTGGGAGGGAAGAAGGTTCACCCCTCCACTTT
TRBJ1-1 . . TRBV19 CASSFGMWAFF TGTGCCAGTAGTTTCGGGATGTGGGCTTTCTTT
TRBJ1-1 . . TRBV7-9 CASSFSGRPEAFF TGTGCCAGCAGCTTTTCCGGCCGGCCTGAAGCTTTCTTT